The 17 T cell receptor beta chains listed next were all sequenced from one sample in a study of T cells in Graves' hyperthyroidism and ophthalmopathy. It was RNA transcripts that yielded the amplified TCR beta CDR3 regions. The HTBI set primed first-round TCR CDR3 RT-PCR. TCRdb recomputed calls from the multiplex PCR reads with MiXCR, one row per CDR3 protein. Of about 200,000 distinct CDR3 sequences listed, roughly a sixth are singletons. Sequences were obtained from blood. The source is a woman aged 45 to 65 with Graves' hyperthyroidism.

This rearrangement joins TRBV11-2 to TRBJ2-5, with D unresolved. From germline, CDR1 is SGHAT and CDR2 FQNNGV. V was pared by 5 bases and J by 2 bases, with 9 bases between. There are 13 residues in the CDR3. This CDR3 reads CASSQEYQETQYF. Here the CDR3 DNA reads TGTGCCAGCAGCCAGGAGTATCAAGAGACCCAGTACTTC.

There are a few counts of this clonotype. This chain joins TRBV10-3 and TRBJ1-4; the D is unclear. The V end was cut by 3 bases, the J end by 8 bases, with 13 bases between. CDR3 length: 14 residues. The germline V gene encodes CDR1 ENHRY and CDR2 SYGVKD. For the CDR3, the DNA is TGTGCCATCAGTGAAGTCGGGCAGCACGAAAAACTGTTTTTT. Protein product: CAISEVGQHEKLFF.

This clonotype was counted many times. This rearrangement joins TRBV29-1 to TRBJ2-7; 10 positions match TRBD2. With 3 bases clipped from V and 0 bases from J, the junction kept 5 bases outside the gene matches. The length of the CDR3 is 15 residues. Germline CDR1 and CDR2: SQVTM and ANQGSEA. DNA for the CDR3: TGCAGCGTTGACTCTCCTAGCGGGAGCTCCTACGAGCAGTACTTC. It specifies CSVDSPSGSSYEQYF.

There are a few counts of this clonotype. This may arise from a read error, as a much more abundant clone is one base away. CDR3 residues: CAWGGTSGRPTDYEQYF. The CDR3 DNA sequence: TGTGCCTGGGGCGGGACTAGCGGGAGGCCCACTGACTACGAGCAGTACTTC. The chain recombines TRBV30 with TRBJ2-7; 15 bases fit TRBD2. The ends lost 5 bases at V and 3 bases at J; junction bases unmatched: 11. CDR3 length equals 17 residues. Germline loops: CDR1 GTSNPN, CDR2 SVGIG (reference sequence). Supplemented by reference TRBV30 and TRBJ2-7, the full variable domain reads SQTIHQWPATLVQPVGSPLSLECTVEGTSNPNLYWYRQAAGRGLQLLFYSVGIGQISSEVPQNLSASRPQDRQFILSSKKLLLSDSGFYLCAWGGTSGRPTDYEQYFGPGTRLTVT.

As regards this clonotype: A much larger clone lies one base from this, so it may be a read error. CDR3 loop: CASKVPTPESHNERFF. The CDR3, as DNA: TGTGCCAGTAAAGTCCCTACACCAGAATCCCACAATGAGCGGTTCTTC. The chain recombines TRBV19 with TRBJ2-1; D ambiguous. Per germline, CDR1 LNHDA and CDR2 SQIVND (reference sequence). The CDR3 contains 16 residues.

This clonotype was detected ten times or more. V gene TRBV7-9 combines with J gene TRBJ2-5; D is ambiguous. Trimming pared 5 bases from V and 5 bases from J, leaving 18 bases between. From germline, CDR1 is SEHNR and CDR2 FQNEAQ (reference sequence). CDR3 length: 15 residues. As DNA, the CDR3 is TGTGCCAGCAGCATTACCGGAGCTCCTGGGGAGACCCAGTACTTC. Protein: CASSITGAPGETQYF.

The chain recombines TRBV20-1 with TRBJ2-4, with D unclear. The CDR3 loop spans 13 amino acids. In germline, CDR1 is DFQATT, CDR2 SNEGSKA (reference sequence). V lost 0 bases, J lost 4 bases, and 7 bases lay in between. The CDR3 sequence: CSAREPAKNIQYF. The CDR3 coding sequence is TGCAGTGCTAGAGAACCGGCTAAAAACATTCAGTACTTC.

This clonotype was counted between two and nine times. This sequence joins TRBV4-1 and TRBJ1-2; possibly TRBD1 for D (5 bases). Germline CDR1 is MGHRA and CDR2 is YSYEKL. V lost 1 base and J 8 bases, leaving 11 bases between the germline ends. The length of the CDR3 is 13 residues. The CDR3 spells CASSQGTWGGYTF. The CDR3 coding sequence is TGCGCCAGCAGCCAAGGGACCTGGGGCGGCTACACCTTC.

Comment on this clonotype: This could be a read error, since a much larger clone is one nucleotide away. The genes are TRBV6-1 and TRBJ2-5; 9 bases fit TRBD2. CDR1 and CDR2 from the germline V gene are MNHNS and SASEGT. Trimming removed 4 bases from V and 4 bases from J; junction bases left unmatched: 7. The CDR3 is made up of 15 amino acids. Here the CDR3 reads CASSGRRAGGETQYF. CDR3 DNA: TGTGCCAGCAGTGGGCGTCGAGCGGGAGGAGAGACCCAGTACTTC.

The table lists this clonotype with many counts. The chain combines TRBV18 with TRBJ1-4, with a tentative D call TRBD1 (6 bases). Germline V CDR1 and CDR2: KGHSH, LQKENI. The V and J ends lost 6 bases and 8 bases respectively, with 19 bases between them. The CDR3 contains 15 residues. CDR3 nucleotides: TGTGCCAGCTCCCGCAGACAGGACGAGAGAGAAAAACTGTTTTTT. Amino acids: CASSRRQDEREKLFF.

The chain recombines TRBV7-9 with TRBJ1-5, with TRBD1 matching over 11 bases. Germline CDR1 reads SEHNR; CDR2 reads FQNEAQ (reference sequence). V was clipped by 4 bases and J by 6 bases; unmatched bases: 5. This CDR3 has 15 residues. CDR3 sequence reads: CASSSSGTGGQPQHF. The CDR3 nucleotides read TGTGCCAGCAGCTCTTCCGGGACAGGGGGTCAGCCCCAGCATTTT.

This clonotype was detected many times. The rearrangement joins TRBV12-3 or TRBV12-4 to TRBJ2-3; the D is unclear. The CDR3 is 13 amino acids. V lost 6 bases and J lost 0, with 7 bases in between. The CDR3 coding sequence is TGTGCCAGCAGCCGCGCGAGCACAGATACGCAGTATTTT. Its protein product is CASSRASTDTQYF.

This clonotype was observed a handful of times. The genes are TRBV29-1 and TRBJ2-2; D not certain. The germline V gene encodes CDR1 SQVTM and CDR2 ANQGSEA. The CDR3 is made up of 13 amino acids. Trimming cost V 2 bases and J 13 bases, with 17 bases left between them. For the CDR3, the DNA is TGCAGCGTTGAATTGGTACGGCCCGGCGGGCTGTTTTTT. Its protein product is CSVELVRPGGLFF.

This clonotype was counted many times. The V and J genes are TRBV7-9 and TRBJ2-7, with D perhaps TRBD1 or TRBD2 (5 bases each). CDR1 and CDR2 (germline): SEHNR, FQNEAQ (reference sequence). V gave up 5 bases and J gave up 4 bases, with 15 bases separating them. CDR3 length equals 14 residues. The CDR3, as DNA: TGTGCCAGCAGCGATGAGGGGAACAATTACGAGCAGTACTTC. Its protein product is CASSDEGNNYEQYF.

There are a few counts of this clonotype. The V gene is TRBV19, the J gene TRBJ2-3; the match to TRBD2 covers 7 bases. After removal of 5 bases from V and 3 bases from J, the junction contained 8 bases not matched to a gene. Germline-derived CDR1 and CDR2 are LNHDA and SQIVND (reference sequence). The CDR3 length is 15 residues. The CDR3 sequence is CASSLGGIETDTQYF. CDR3 nucleotides: TGTGCCAGTAGTTTGGGGGGGATTGAAACAGATACGCAGTATTTT.

The chain carries TRBV24-1 and TRBJ2-7; D is unresolved. CDR1 is KGHDR and CDR2 is SFDVKD in the germline V gene. V lost 2 bases and J 1 base, leaving 5 bases between the germline ends. The CDR3 is made up of 13 amino acids. This CDR3 is CATSDSVSYEQYF. The DNA for the CDR3 is TGTGCCACCAGTGATTCCGTGTCCTACGAGCAGTACTTC.

In its sample, this clonotype was seen many times. CDR3: CASGVYRDRAYEQYF. The DNA for the CDR3 is TGTGCTAGTGGGGTCTACCGGGACAGGGCCTACGAGCAGTACTTC. The rearrangement uses TRBV12-5 and TRBJ2-7; 9 bases are shared with TRBD1. J was trimmed by 2 bases and V by 6 bases; bases with no gene match: 8. Germline CDR1 reads LGHNT; CDR2 reads FRNRAP. The CDR3 is made up of 15 amino acids.